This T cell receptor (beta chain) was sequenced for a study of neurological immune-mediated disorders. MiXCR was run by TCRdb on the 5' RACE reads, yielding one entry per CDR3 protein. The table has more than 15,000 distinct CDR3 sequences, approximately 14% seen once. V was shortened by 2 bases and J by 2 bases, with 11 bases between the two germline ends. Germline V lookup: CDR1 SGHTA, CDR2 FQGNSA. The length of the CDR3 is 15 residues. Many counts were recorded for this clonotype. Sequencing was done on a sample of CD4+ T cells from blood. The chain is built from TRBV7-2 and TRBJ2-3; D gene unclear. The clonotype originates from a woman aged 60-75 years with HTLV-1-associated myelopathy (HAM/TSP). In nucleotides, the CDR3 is TGTGCCAGCAGCTTACGAGGCCAAAACACAGATACGCAGTATTTT. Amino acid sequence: CASSLRGQNTDTQYF.